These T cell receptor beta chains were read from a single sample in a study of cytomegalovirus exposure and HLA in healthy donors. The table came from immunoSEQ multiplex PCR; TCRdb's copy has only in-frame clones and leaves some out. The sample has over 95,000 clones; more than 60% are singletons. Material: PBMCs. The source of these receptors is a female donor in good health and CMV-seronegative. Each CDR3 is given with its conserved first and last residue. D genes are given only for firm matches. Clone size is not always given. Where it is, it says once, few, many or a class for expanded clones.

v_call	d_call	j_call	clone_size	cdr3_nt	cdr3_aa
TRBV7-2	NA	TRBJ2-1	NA	TGTGCCAGCAGCTCACCCGGCGGGACGGGGGTGGGAAATGAGCAGTTCTTC	CASSSPGGTGVGNEQFF
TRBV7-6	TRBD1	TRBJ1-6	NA	TGTGCCAGCAGCTTAGGAGGAGTGGGGACAGGAGCACCCCTCCACTTT	CASSLGGVGTGAPLHF
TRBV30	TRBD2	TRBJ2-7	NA	TGTGCCTGGAGACTAGCGTTAGGGTACGAGCAGTACTTC	CAWRLALGYEQYF
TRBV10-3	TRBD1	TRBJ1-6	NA	TGTGCCACCATGGAGGGGGGACAGGGTAATTCACCCCTCCACTTT	CATMEGGQGNSPLHF
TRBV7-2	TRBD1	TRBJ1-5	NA	TGTGCCAGCAGCTTAAGGGGGACAGGGGTAATCAGCAATCAGCCCCAGCATTTT	CASSLRGTGVISNQPQHF
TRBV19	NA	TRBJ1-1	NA	TGTGCCAGTAAGTGGGGGGACACTGAAGCTTTCTTT	CASKWGDTEAFF
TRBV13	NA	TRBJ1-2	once	TGTGCCAGCAGCCCCCAAGGGTGGGGGGAGGACTATGGCTACACCTTC	CASSPQGWGEDYGYTF
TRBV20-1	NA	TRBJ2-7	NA	TGCAGTGCCGCGCACAGATACGAGCAGTACTTC	CSAAHRYEQYF
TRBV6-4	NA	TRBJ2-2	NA	TGTGCCAGCAGCGTAGAACGAGGGCAGGAGCTGTTTTTT	CASSVERGQELFF
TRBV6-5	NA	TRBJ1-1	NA	TGTGCCAGCAGACGTGGGAGGGGTGAAGCTTTCTTT	CASRRGRGEAFF
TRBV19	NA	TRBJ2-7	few	TGTGCCAGTAGCGCGGGGCTCGAGCAGTACTTC	CASSAGLEQYF
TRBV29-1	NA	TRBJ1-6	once	TGCAGCGTTGAAGGGGAGCCTTCCTATAATTCCCCCCTCCACTTT	CSVEGEPSYNSPLHF
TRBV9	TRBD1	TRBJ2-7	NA	TGTGCCAGCAGCGGAGGGGACAGGGGGTCCACTTACGAGCAGTACTTC	CASSGGDRGSTYEQYF
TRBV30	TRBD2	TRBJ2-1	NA	TGTGCCTGGAGCAAGAGGAGTAGCGGGGGGGGTTACAATGAGCAGTTCTTC	CAWSKRSSGGGYNEQFF
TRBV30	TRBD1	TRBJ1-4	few	TGTGCCTGCCAGAAGGCGGGACAGGGGGATGAAAAACTGTTTTTT	CACQKAGQGDEKLFF
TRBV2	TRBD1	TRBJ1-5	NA	TGTGCCAGCAGGACTGACAGGGGGGATCAGCCCCAGCATTTT	CASRTDRGDQPQHF
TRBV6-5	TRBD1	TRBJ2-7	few	TGTGCCACCCAGAGCGCCGGACAGGGGGCCTACGAGCAGTACTTC	CATQSAGQGAYEQYF
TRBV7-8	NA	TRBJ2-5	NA	TGTGCCAGCAGCCAGCAGGGTCGGGAGACCCAGTACTTC	CASSQQGRETQYF
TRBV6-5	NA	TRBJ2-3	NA	TGTGCCAGCAGTTACCGGAGCACAGATACGCAGTATTTT	CASSYRSTDTQYF
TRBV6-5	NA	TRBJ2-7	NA	TGTGCCAGCAGTTACGTAGGGGGGGCCTGGTACGAGCAGTACTTC	CASSYVGGAWYEQYF
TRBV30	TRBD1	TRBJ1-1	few	TGTGCCTGGACCCCGGACAGGCAAACTGAAGCTTTCTTT	CAWTPDRQTEAFF
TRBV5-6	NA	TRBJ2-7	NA	TGTGCCAGCTCCCTACTCTTTGGCTACGAGCAGTACTTC	CASSLLFGYEQYF
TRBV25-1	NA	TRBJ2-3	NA	TGTGCCAGCACCCGCGGGATGGGGGAGGAAGGCACAGATACGCAGTATTTT	CASTRGMGEEGTDTQYF
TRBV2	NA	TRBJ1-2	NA	TGTGCCAGCAGTGAAGCCACAGGGCCGGCAAATGGCTACACCTTC	CASSEATGPANGYTF
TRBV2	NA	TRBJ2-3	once	TGTGCCAGCAGTGCCCCTAGCGTGGCAGATACGCAGTATTTT	CASSAPSVADTQYF
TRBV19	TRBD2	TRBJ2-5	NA	TGTGCCAGTAGTAAGACTAGCGGGGGAGGGGAGACCCAGTACTTC	CASSKTSGGGETQYF
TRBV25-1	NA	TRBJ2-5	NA	TGTGCCAGCAGAACTGGAGGGACCCAGTACTTC	CASRTGGTQYF